This TCR beta chain was sequenced during a study of cytomegalovirus exposure and HLA in healthy donors. Looked up from germline, CDR1 is MNHNS and CDR2 is SASEGT. V trimming: 7 bases; J trimming: 2 bases; junction bases outside the gene matches: 2. The CDR3 length is 14 residues. With 60 Vbeta and 13 Jbeta primers, the PCR was carried out. Libraries were prepared by immunoSEQ multiplex PCR; TCRdb keeps only in-frame clonotypes and omits some of them. The sample gives under 150,000 clones, around 85% of which show up once; around 4% is in the top ten. About this clone itself: Its antigen is not identified.

Study-wide points: Analysis performed later showed TCR beta chains linked to HLA being more clonally expanded than equally common others.

V gene TRBV6-1 combines with J gene TRBJ2-4; 10 bases line up with TRBD1. The sequencing input was PBMCs. The clonotype originates from a man in his forties in good health and CMV-seropositive. CDR3 sequence (DNA): TGTGCCAGCAAGACAGGGGGCCCCAAAAACATTCAGTACTTC. Protein sequence: CASKTGGPKNIQYF.